The clone carrying this TCR beta chain was picked up a small number of times. Its antigen is undetermined. cDNA prepared by RNA extraction and subsequent reverse transcription served as the template for sequencing. Sequenced by immunoSEQ multiplex PCR; TCRdb stores in-frame clones only, minus some. The sample yields about 180,000 clones, almost 65% seen once. Trimming stripped 1 base from V and 3 bases from J, with 7 bases between. The CDR3 sequence is 15 residues long. CDR1 and CDR2 (germline): LGHNA, YSLEER. The source of the sample is a study of CD8+ T cells in alopecia areata. Study context: In an open-label trial, patients got 5 to 10 mg tofacitinib twice daily.

Points from the study as a whole: Lesional scalp, notably in alopecia totalis/universalis, had clonality above that of normal scalp. Scalp specimens additionally yield sequences from normal skin's resident alphabeta T cells.

Sequencing was performed on CD4+ T cells sorted from blood, taken at week 0. V and J are TRBV4-3 and TRBJ1-6, with D possibly TRBD1 on 5 matching bases. This sequence originates from a human donor with alopecia areata. CDR3 sequence reads: CASSQAGFYNSPLHF. The CDR3 DNA is TGCGCCAGCAGCCAAGCAGGGTTCTATAATTCACCCCTCCACTTT.